The rows below give T cell receptor beta chains drawn from one sample of a study of cytomegalovirus exposure and HLA in healthy donors. Data came from immunoSEQ multiplex PCR; TCRdb stores just in-frame clones and leaves some out. The ten top clones account for around 1.7%, within a sample of about 160,000 clones. The sequenced sample consisted of PBMCs. The source is a woman aged 45-65 years in good health and CMV-seronegative. The CDR3 runs from the conserved cysteine through the conserved F or W. D genes are given only for firm matches.

TRBJ2-7	.	TRBV5-6	CASSRKSGKWSYEQYF	TGTGCCAGCAGCCGGAAATCCGGGAAATGGTCCTACGAGCAGTACTTC
TRBJ2-2	TRBD2	TRBV25-1	CASSEPLAGGRFGELFF	TGTGCCAGCAGTGAACCGCTAGCGGGAGGGAGATTCGGGGAGCTGTTTTTT
TRBJ2-7	TRBD1	TRBV5-6	CASSPGQHYEQYF	TGTGCCAGCAGCCCGGGACAGCACTACGAGCAGTACTTC
TRBJ2-7	TRBD1	TRBV2	CASRAPGTGPEQYF	TGTGCCAGCAGGGCTCCCGGGACAGGGCCCGAGCAGTACTTC
TRBJ1-1	.	TRBV14	CASSQSTTGTEAFF	TGTGCCAGCAGCCAATCAACAACGGGAACTGAAGCTTTCTTT
TRBJ1-1	.	TRBV28	CASSPTGLRMSEAFF	TGTGCCAGCAGTCCGACAGGATTAAGGATGTCTGAAGCTTTCTTT
TRBJ2-2	TRBD2	TRBV5-1	CASSLELAGNTGELFF	TGCGCCAGCAGCTTGGAACTAGCGGGGAACACCGGGGAGCTGTTTTTT
TRBJ2-7	TRBD1	TRBV19	CASSLGQGYEQYF	TGTGCCAGTAGTCTAGGACAGGGCTACGAGCAGTACTTC
TRBJ2-1	TRBD2	TRBV14	CASSYGLAQSYNEQFF	TGTGCCAGCAGCTACGGACTAGCCCAGTCTTACAATGAGCAGTTCTTC
TRBJ1-1	TRBD1	TRBV7-2	CASSLNKGGRTEAFF	TGTGCCAGCAGCTTAAATAAAGGGGGCAGGACTGAAGCTTTCTTT
TRBJ2-4	TRBD2	TRBV6-1	CASSATSGKNIQYF	TGTGCCAGCAGCGCGACTAGCGGGAAAAACATTCAGTACTTC
TRBJ2-5	.	TRBV4-1	CASSQAGGEETQYF	TGCGCCAGCAGCCAAGCGGGTGGCGAAGAGACCCAGTACTTC
TRBJ1-4	.	TRBV5-6	CASSSLATNEKLFF	TGTGCCAGCAGCTCACTCGCAACTAATGAAAAACTGTTTTTT
TRBJ1-6	.	TRBV4-2	CASSQGNSYNSPLHF	TGTGCCAGCAGCCAAGGAAACAGTTATAATTCACCCCTCCACTTT
TRBJ2-7	TRBD1	TRBV9	CASSVAGTGGHEQYF	TGTGCCAGCAGCGTCGCCGGGACAGGGGGTCACGAGCAGTACTTC
TRBJ1-1	.	TRBV7-6	CASSLGGGTEAFF	TGTGCCAGCAGCTTAGGGGGAGGCACTGAAGCTTTCTTT
TRBJ1-3	.	TRBV6-5	CASIQGSGNTIYF	TGTGCCAGCATTCAGGGCTCTGGAAACACCATATATTTT
TRBJ2-7	.	TRBV7-2	CASSFKREGGEQYF	TGTGCCAGCAGCTTTAAGAGGGAGGGGGGCGAGCAGTACTTC
TRBJ1-3	.	TRBV28	CASSQGPTGNTIYF	TGTGCCAGCAGTCAGGGGCCCACTGGAAACACCATATATTTT
TRBJ1-5	.	TRBV20-1	CSASPRRPQHF	TGCAGTGCTAGTCCGAGGAGGCCCCAGCATTTT
TRBJ1-2	.	TRBV6-5	CASSYTRGNYGYTF	TGTGCCAGCAGCTATACCCGGGGGAACTATGGCTACACCTTC
TRBJ1-1	TRBD1	TRBV2	CASSWTGRSGTEAFF	TGTGCCAGCAGTTGGACAGGGAGGTCCGGCACTGAAGCTTTCTTT
TRBJ2-3	.	TRBV6-1	CASSEGIGADTQYF	TGTGCCAGCAGTGAAGGCATAGGGGCAGATACGCAGTATTTT
TRBJ2-7	TRBD1	TRBV12-5	CASALTGGGDEQYF	TGTGCTAGTGCTCTGACAGGGGGCGGGGACGAGCAGTACTTC
TRBJ2-1	TRBD1	TRBV14	CASSPTQTGPPYNEQFF	TGTGCCAGCAGCCCCACTCAGACAGGGCCCCCCTACAATGAGCAGTTCTTC
TRBJ1-3	TRBD1	TRBV5-6	CASSLVPTGVGNTIYF	TGTGCCAGCAGCTTGGTCCCTACAGGGGTCGGAAACACCATATATTTT
TRBJ2-2	TRBD2	TRBV7-8	CASSLRSGRADTGELFF	TGTGCCAGCAGCTTGCGAAGCGGGAGGGCCGACACCGGGGAGCTGTTTTTT
TRBJ2-3	.	TRBV9	CASSVDPLLSTDTQYF	TGTGCCAGCAGCGTAGATCCACTACTAAGCACAGATACGCAGTATTTT
TRBJ2-7	TRBD1	TRBV19	CASSIDQGTGSNEQYF	TGTGCCAGTAGTATAGATCAGGGGACAGGATCCAACGAGCAGTACTTC
TRBJ2-3	TRBD2	TRBV27	CASMGLAGFTDTQYF	TGTGCCAGCATGGGACTAGCGGGGTTCACAGATACGCAGTATTTT
TRBJ1-2	.	TRBV29-1	CSVENGWAGYTF	TGCAGCGTTGAAAACGGCTGGGCCGGCTACACCTTC
TRBJ2-3	.	TRBV5-4	CASSPSSPVSGTDTQYF	TGTGCCAGCTCTCCTTCATCCCCTGTCAGCGGCACAGATACGCAGTATTTT
TRBJ2-1	TRBD1	TRBV9	CASSVGVGQGRNEQFF	TGTGCCAGCAGCGTAGGTGTGGGACAGGGGCGGAATGAGCAGTTCTTC
TRBJ1-1	.	TRBV5-6	CASRRWGGAGDTEAFF	TGTGCCAGCCGCCGGTGGGGGGGCGCGGGGGACACTGAAGCTTTCTTT